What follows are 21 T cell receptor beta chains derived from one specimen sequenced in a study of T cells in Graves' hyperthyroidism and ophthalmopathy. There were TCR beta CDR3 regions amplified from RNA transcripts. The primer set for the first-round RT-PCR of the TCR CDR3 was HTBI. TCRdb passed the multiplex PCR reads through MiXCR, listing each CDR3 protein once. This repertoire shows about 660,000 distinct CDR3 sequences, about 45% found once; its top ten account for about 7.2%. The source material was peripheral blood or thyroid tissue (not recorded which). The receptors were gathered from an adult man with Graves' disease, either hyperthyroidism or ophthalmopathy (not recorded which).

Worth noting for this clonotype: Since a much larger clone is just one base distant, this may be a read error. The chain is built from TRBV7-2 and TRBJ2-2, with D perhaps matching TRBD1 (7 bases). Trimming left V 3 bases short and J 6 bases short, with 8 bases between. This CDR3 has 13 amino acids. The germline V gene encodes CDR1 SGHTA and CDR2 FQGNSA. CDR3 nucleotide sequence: TGTGCCAGCAGCTTCAGGGGGGCCGGGGAGCTGTTTTTT. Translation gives CASSFRGAGELFF.

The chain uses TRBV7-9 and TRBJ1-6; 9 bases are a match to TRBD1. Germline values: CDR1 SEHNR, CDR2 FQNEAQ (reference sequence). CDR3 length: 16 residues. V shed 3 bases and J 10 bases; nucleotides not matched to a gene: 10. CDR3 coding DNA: TGTGCCAGCAGCTTCGCATTACAGGGGGCTGGATCACCCCTCCACTTT. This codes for CASSFALQGAGSPLHF. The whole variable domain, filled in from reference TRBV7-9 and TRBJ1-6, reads DTGVSQNPRHKITKRGQNVTFRCDPISEHNRLYWYRQTLGQGPEFLTYFQNEAQLEKSRLLSDRFSAERPKGSFSTLEIQRTEQGDSAMYLCASSFALQGAGSPLHFGNGTRLTVT.

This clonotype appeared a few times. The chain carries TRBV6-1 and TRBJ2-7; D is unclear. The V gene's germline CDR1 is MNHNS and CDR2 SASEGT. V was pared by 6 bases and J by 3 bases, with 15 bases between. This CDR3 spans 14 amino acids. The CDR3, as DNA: TGTGCCAGCAGCCCTGGATCTAACCTCTACGAGCAGTACTTC. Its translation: CASSPGSNLYEQYF.

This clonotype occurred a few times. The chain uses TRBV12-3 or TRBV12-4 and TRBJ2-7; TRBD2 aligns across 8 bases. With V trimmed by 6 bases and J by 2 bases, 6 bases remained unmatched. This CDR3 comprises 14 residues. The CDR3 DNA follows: TGTGCCAGCAGGGGAAGCGGGAGAGCCTACGAGCAGTACTTC. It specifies CASRGSGRAYEQYF.

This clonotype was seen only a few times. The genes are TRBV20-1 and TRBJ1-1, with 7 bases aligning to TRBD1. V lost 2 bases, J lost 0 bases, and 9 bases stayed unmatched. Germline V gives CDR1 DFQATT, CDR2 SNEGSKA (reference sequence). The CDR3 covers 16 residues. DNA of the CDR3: TGCAGTGCTAGAATACCAGGGGGGATCATGAACACTGAAGCTTTCTTT. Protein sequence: CSARIPGGIMNTEAFF.

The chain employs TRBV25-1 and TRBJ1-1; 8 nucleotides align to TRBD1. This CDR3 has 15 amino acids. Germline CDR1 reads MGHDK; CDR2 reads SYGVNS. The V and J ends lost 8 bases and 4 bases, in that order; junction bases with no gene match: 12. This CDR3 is CASVAQGARGTEAFF. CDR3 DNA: TGTGCCAGCGTAGCGCAGGGGGCGAGGGGCACTGAAGCTTTCTTT.

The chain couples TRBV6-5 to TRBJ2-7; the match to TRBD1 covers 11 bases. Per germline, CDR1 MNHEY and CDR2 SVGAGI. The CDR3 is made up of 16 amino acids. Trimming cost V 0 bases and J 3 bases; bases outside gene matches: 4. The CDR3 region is CASSYSRDRGDYEQYF. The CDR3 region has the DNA TGTGCCAGCAGTTACTCCCGGGACAGGGGGGACTACGAGCAGTACTTC.

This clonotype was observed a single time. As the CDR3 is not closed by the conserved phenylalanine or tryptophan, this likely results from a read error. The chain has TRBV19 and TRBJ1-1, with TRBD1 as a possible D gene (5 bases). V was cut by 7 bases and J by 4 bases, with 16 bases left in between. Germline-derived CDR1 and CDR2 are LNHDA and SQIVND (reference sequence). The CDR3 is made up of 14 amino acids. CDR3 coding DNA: TGTGCCAGTAAGATAGGGTTGGGGCCCACTGAAGCTTTCCTT. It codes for CASKIGLGPTEAFL.

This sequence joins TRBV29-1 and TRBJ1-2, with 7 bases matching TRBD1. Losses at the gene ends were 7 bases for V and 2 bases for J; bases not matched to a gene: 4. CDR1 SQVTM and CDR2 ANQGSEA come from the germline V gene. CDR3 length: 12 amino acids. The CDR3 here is CSGGDSNYGYTF. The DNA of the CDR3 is TGCAGCGGGGGGGACAGCAACTATGGCTACACCTTC.

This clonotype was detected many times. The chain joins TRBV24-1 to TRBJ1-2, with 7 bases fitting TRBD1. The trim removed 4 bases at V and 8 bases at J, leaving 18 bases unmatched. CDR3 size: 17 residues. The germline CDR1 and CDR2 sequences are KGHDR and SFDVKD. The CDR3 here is CATSDPTSTGRREGYTF. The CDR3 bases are TGTGCCACCAGTGACCCTACTTCGACAGGGAGACGCGAGGGCTACACCTTC.

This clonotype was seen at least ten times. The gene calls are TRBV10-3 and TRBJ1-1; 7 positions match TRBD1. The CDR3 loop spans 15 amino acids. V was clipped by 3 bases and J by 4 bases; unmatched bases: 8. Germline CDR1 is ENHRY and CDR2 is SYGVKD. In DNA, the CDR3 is TGTGCCATCAGTGAAGGGACAGCCGAGGGCACTGAAGCTTTCTTT. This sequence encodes CAISEGTAEGTEAFF.

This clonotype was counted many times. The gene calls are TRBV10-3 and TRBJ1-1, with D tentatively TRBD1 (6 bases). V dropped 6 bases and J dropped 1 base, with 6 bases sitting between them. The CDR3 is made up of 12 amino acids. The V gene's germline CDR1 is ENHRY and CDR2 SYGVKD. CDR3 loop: CAIRQGNTEAFF. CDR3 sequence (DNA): TGTGCCATCAGACAGGGGAACACTGAAGCTTTCTTT.

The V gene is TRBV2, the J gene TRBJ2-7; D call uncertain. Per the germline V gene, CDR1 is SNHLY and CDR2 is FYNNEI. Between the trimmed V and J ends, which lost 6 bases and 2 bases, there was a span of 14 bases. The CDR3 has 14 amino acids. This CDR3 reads CASSPSDGPYEQYF. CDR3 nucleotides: TGTGCCAGCAGCCCCTCAGACGGCCCCTACGAGCAGTACTTC.

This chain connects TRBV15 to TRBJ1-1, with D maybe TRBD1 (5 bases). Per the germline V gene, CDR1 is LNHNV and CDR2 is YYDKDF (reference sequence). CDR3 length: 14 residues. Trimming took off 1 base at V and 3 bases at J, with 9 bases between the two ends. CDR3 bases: TGTGCCACCAGCAGAGCCGGGGGGGACACTGAAGCTTTCTTT. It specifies CATSRAGGDTEAFF.

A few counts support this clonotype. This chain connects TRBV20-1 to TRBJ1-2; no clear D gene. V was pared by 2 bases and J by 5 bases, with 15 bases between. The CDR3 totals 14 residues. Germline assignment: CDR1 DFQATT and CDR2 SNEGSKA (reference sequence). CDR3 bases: TGCAGTGCTAGACAGTCTCAAGGCTTTTATGGCTACACCTTC. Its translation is CSARQSQGFYGYTF.

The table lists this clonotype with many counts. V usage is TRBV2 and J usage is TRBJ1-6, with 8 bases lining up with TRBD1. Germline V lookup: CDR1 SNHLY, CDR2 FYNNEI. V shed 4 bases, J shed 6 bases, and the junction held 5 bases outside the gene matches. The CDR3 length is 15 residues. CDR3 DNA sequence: TGTGCCAGCAGTGGCAGGGGGCCGGGTAATTCACCCCTCCACTTT. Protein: CASSGRGPGNSPLHF.

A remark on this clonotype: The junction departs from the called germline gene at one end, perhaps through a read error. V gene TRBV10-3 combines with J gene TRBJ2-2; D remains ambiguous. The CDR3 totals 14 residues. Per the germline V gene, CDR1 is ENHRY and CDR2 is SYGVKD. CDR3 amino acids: CAIRDTAATGELFF. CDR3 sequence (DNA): TGTGCCATCCGTGATACAGCTGCCACCGGGGAGCTGTTTTTT.

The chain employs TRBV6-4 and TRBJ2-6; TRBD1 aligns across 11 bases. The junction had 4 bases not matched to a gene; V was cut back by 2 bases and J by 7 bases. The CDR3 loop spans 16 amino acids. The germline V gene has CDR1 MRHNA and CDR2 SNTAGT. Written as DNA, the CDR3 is TGTGCCAGCAGTGACGAGGGACAGGGGGGAGCCAACGTCCTGACTTTC. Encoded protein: CASSDEGQGGANVLTF.

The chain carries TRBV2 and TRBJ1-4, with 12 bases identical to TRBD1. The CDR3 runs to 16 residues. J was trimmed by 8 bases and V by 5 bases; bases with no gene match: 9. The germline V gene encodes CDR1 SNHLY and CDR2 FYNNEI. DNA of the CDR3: TGTGCCAGCAGTTCAGCCGGGACAGGGGGCTTAGAAAAACTGTTTTTT. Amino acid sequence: CASSSAGTGGLEKLFF.

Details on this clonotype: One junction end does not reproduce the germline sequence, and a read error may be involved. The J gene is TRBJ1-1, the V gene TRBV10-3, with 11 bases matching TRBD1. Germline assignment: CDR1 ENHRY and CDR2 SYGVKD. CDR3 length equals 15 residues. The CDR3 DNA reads TGTGCCAGCAGTGAAACGGGGACAGGGGGCACTGAAGCTTTCTTT. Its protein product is CASSETGTGGTEAFF.

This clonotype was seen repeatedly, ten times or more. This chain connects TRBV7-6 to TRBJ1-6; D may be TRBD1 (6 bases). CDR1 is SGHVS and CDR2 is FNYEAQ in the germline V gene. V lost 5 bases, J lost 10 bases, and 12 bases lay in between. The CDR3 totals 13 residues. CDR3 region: CASSRDRFSPLHF. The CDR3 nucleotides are TGTGCCAGCAGCCGTGACAGGTTCTCACCCCTCCACTTT.